The 19 T cell receptor beta chains given below trace back to one sample, sequenced in a study of blood T cell repertoires in COVID-19. The assay was immunoSEQ multiplex PCR, and TCRdb's table has in-frame clones only and misses some. The table includes about 350,000 clones, more than 70% detected once. Sequencing was carried out using PBMCs or T cells enriched from blood (not recorded which). The receptor set was obtained from a woman under 40 who had been exposed to COVID-19.

The chain couples TRBV11-2 to TRBJ1-4; D is uncertain. Germline CDR1 and CDR2: SGHAT and FQNNGV. Trimming pared 0 bases from V and 10 bases from J, leaving 6 bases between. This CDR3 is 12 amino acids long. CDR3 sequence (DNA): TGTGCCAGCAGCTTAGATTTCGGAAAACTGTTTTTT. It yields the protein CASSLDFGKLFF.

The chain has TRBV5-6 and TRBJ2-7; D is perhaps TRBD1 (5 bases). Germline CDR1 reads SGHDT; CDR2 reads YYEEEE. CDR3 length equals 14 residues. Trimming took off 2 bases at V and 0 bases at J, with 9 bases between the two ends. The CDR3 loop is CASSFRRVSYEQYF. CDR3 coding DNA: TGTGCCAGCAGCTTCCGCAGGGTCTCCTACGAGCAGTACTTC.

This chain uses TRBV7-9 with TRBJ2-7, with a possible D match to TRBD1 (6 bases). CDR1 and CDR2 from the germline V gene are SEHNR and FQNEAQ (reference sequence). The V gene lost 0 bases and the J gene lost 3 bases, with 15 bases spanning the gap. The CDR3 length is 16 residues. The CDR3, as DNA: TGTGCCAGCAGCTTAGCCACCGGGACACCAGACTACGAGCAGTACTTC. Protein: CASSLATGTPDYEQYF.

The rearrangement joins TRBV18 to TRBJ2-1; no reliable D call. Germline values: CDR1 KGHSH, CDR2 LQKENI. The V end was cut by 3 bases, the J end by 0 bases, with 12 bases between. The CDR3 is made up of 16 amino acids. The CDR3, as DNA: TGTGCCAGCTCACCTAGTATCTTAAGCTCCTACAATGAGCAGTTCTTC. It yields the protein CASSPSILSSYNEQFF.

The chain carries TRBV5-6 and TRBJ2-1; tentatively, D is TRBD1 (5 bases). Trimming pared 2 bases from V and 14 bases from J, leaving 14 bases between. The CDR3 extends over 12 amino acids. Germline CDR1 is SGHDT and CDR2 is YYEEEE. CDR3 in amino acids: CASSLGGGREFF. The CDR3, as DNA: TGTGCCAGCAGCTTAGGTGGCGGCAGGGAGTTCTTC.

This clone was counted once. The V call is TRBV19, the J call TRBJ2-6, with D tentatively TRBD2 (5 bases). CDR1 LNHDA and CDR2 SQIVND come from the germline V gene (reference sequence). There are 19 residues in the CDR3. Trimming removed 6 bases at V and 0 bases at J, with 21 bases between. This CDR3 is CASRDPGGPSLSGANVLTF. The CDR3 DNA sequence: TGTGCCAGTAGAGACCCTGGCGGGCCCTCCCTCTCTGGGGCCAACGTCCTGACTTTC.

This clone was observed a single time. CDR3 DNA sequence: TGTGCCATCAGCGAGGCGATTCCCACTGAAGCTTTCTTT. Protein product: CAISEAIPTEAFF. The chain recombines TRBV10-3 with TRBJ1-1; D gene ambiguous. The V end was cut by 6 bases, the J end by 4 bases, with 12 bases between. This CDR3 has 13 amino acids. Germline assignment: CDR1 ENHRY and CDR2 SYGVKD.

The chain recombines TRBV7-6 with TRBJ2-7, with 13 bases lining up with TRBD2. Germline CDR1 SGHVS, CDR2 FNYEAQ. The J segment lost 6 bases and the V segment lost 3 bases, leaving 2 bases of the junction unmatched. The CDR3 totals 14 residues. The CDR3 DNA follows: TGTGCCAGCAGCTTGGGACTAGCGGGAACCGAGCAGTACTTC. It translates to CASSLGLAGTEQYF.

V gene TRBV6-5 combines with J gene TRBJ2-7, with 7 bases that match TRBD1. This CDR3 is 15 amino acids long. Losses at the gene ends were 7 bases for V and 0 bases for J; bases not matched to a gene: 9. Germline CDR1 reads MNHEY; CDR2 reads SVGAGI. CDR3 nucleotides: TGTGCCAGCAAAAGACAGGGTTTGAGCTCCTACGAGCAGTACTTC. Protein product: CASKRQGLSSYEQYF.

This sequence joins TRBV19 and TRBJ1-2; 7 nucleotides match TRBD1. The CDR3 has 12 residues. Germline-derived CDR1 and CDR2 are LNHDA and SQIVND (reference sequence). Unmatched junction bases numbered 7, after V lost 11 bases and J lost 4 bases. The CDR3 coding sequence is TGTGCCTCCGCATCAGGGGGCTATGGCTACACCTTC. Encoded protein: CASASGGYGYTF.

The chain employs TRBV30 and TRBJ2-1, with 12 bases that match TRBD2. Germline assignment: CDR1 GTSNPN and CDR2 SVGIG (reference sequence). With V trimmed by 1 base and J by 7 bases, 14 bases remained unmatched. The CDR3 has 18 residues. The CDR3 DNA follows: TGTGCCTGGAGTGCCACGGGGCGTCTAGCGGGAGGGGGGAATGAGCAGTTCTTC. Its translation is CAWSATGRLAGGGNEQFF.

There are a few counts of this clone. The chain employs TRBV7-9 and TRBJ2-7; 9 bases line up with TRBD1. This CDR3 region has 16 residues. The ends lost 2 bases at V and 2 bases at J; junction bases unmatched: 7. CDR1 SEHNR and CDR2 FQNEAQ come from the germline V gene (reference sequence). The CDR3 DNA reads as TGTGCCAGCAGCTTAATGGACAGGGGTATCCCCTACGAGCAGTACTTC. Protein: CASSLMDRGIPYEQYF.

This clone appeared a few times. The V gene is TRBV3-1 (or the pseudogene TRBV3-2), the J gene TRBJ2-1, with 9 bases identical to TRBD2. The V and J ends lost 0 bases and 6 bases, in that order; junction bases with no gene match: 6. This CDR3 spans 16 amino acids. Germline V gene sequence: CDR1 LGHDT, CDR2 YNNKEL (reference sequence). CDR3 in amino acids: CASSQDRLAGVNEQFF. In DNA form, the CDR3 reads TGTGCCAGCAGCCAAGATCGGTTAGCGGGAGTCAATGAGCAGTTCTTC.

The chain has TRBV7-9 and TRBJ2-3, with D maybe TRBD1 (6 bases). The CDR3 runs to 15 residues. Germline V gives CDR1 SEHNR, CDR2 FQNEAQ (reference sequence). V dropped 4 bases and J dropped 0 bases, with 11 bases sitting between them. CDR3 DNA: TGTGCCAGCAGCTCTAGGACAGCTAGCACAGATACGCAGTATTTT. Translation gives CASSSRTASTDTQYF.

This clone occurred once. DNA for the CDR3: TGTGCCAGCAGCGAAAGGGACAGGGGGCCTGAAGCTTTCTTT. Translated, it gives CASSERDRGPEAFF. This rearrangement joins TRBV11-3 to TRBJ1-1; 12 positions match TRBD1. Germline CDR1 SGHNT, CDR2 YENEEA. This CDR3 is built from 14 residues. Trimming at V came to 5 bases and at J to 6 bases, leaving 4 bases not matched to a gene.

This sequence joins TRBV5-6 and TRBJ2-7; 7 bases fit TRBD1. Germline values: CDR1 SGHDT, CDR2 YYEEEE. V lost 6 bases and J lost 4; bases outside the gene matches: 10. The CDR3 sequence is 14 residues long. CDR3 nucleotides: TGTGCCAGCACCCAAGGGGGACAGCTATACGAGCAGTACTTC. This encodes CASTQGGQLYEQYF.

The CDR3: CAWSRLAGGQEQYF. In nucleotides, the CDR3 is TGTGCCTGGAGTAGACTAGCGGGAGGACAAGAGCAGTACTTC. This chain connects TRBV30 to TRBJ2-7; TRBD2 aligns across 13 bases. Looked up from germline, CDR1 is GTSNPN and CDR2 is SVGIG (reference sequence). The CDR3 has 14 residues. The junction had 5 bases not matched to a gene; V was cut back by 2 bases and J by 7 bases.

DNA of the CDR3: TGTGCCAGCAGCCAACAAGACAGGACGTCCTACAATGAGCAGTTCTTC. Translation gives CASSQQDRTSYNEQFF. The chain employs TRBV7-9 and TRBJ2-1; maybe TRBD1 (6 bases). V lost 5 bases to trimming and J lost 1 base, with 15 bases between them. The CDR3 loop spans 16 amino acids. Germline-derived CDR1 and CDR2 are SEHNR and FQNEAQ (reference sequence).

A single count supports this clone. The rearrangement uses TRBV6-1 and TRBJ2-1; the match to TRBD1 covers 7 bases. CDR3 size: 16 residues. Per the germline V gene, CDR1 is MNHNS and CDR2 is SASEGT. J lost 0 bases, V lost 4 bases, and 6 bases had no gene match. CDR3 amino acids: CASSARDSGSYNEQFF. The CDR3 nucleotides read TGTGCCAGCAGTGCCCGGGACAGCGGCTCCTACAATGAGCAGTTCTTC.